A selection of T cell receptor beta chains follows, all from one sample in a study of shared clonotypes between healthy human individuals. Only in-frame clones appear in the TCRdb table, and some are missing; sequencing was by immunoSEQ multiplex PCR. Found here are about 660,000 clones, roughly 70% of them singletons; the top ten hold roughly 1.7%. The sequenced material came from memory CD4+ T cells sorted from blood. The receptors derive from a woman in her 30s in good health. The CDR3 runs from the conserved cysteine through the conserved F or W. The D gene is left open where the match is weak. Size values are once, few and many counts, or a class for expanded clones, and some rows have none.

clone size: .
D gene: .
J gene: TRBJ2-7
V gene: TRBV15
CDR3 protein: CATSRPRFGIPYEQYF
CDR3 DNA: TGTGCCACCAGCAGGCCCCGTTTCGGAATTCCATACGAGCAGTACTTC

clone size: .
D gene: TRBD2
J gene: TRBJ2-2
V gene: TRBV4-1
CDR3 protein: CASSQVLAGGSSSGELFF
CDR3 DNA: TGCGCCAGCAGCCAAGTACTAGCGGGAGGGTCCTCTTCCGGGGAGCTGTTTTTT

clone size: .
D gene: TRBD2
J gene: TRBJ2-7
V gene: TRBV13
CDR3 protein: CASGGGSSYEQYF
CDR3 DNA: TGTGCCAGTGGCGGGGGTAGCTCCTACGAGCAGTACTTC

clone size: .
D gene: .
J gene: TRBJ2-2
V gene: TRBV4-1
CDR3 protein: CASRRLVSAGELFF
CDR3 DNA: TGCGCCAGCAGAAGACTAGTCTCTGCCGGGGAGCTGTTTTTT

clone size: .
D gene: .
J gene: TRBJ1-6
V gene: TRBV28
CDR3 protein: CASSFGRYNSPLHF
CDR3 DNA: TGTGCCAGCAGTTTCGGCAGGTATAATTCACCCCTCCACTTT

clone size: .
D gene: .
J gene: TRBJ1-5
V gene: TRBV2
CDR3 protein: CASSGGLFSNQPQHF
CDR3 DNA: TGTGCCAGCAGTGGAGGACTGTTTAGCAATCAGCCCCAGCATTTT

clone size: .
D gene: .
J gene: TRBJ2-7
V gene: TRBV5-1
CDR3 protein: CASSLAITGSEQYF
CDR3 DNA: TGCGCCAGCAGCTTGGCCATAACAGGGTCCGAGCAGTACTTC

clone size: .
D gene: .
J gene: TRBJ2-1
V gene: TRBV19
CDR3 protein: CASSRDLGPLNEQFF
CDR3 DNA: TGTGCCAGTAGTCGGGACTTAGGACCCCTCAATGAGCAGTTCTTC

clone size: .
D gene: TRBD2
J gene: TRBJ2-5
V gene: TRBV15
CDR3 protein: CATSPGLAEETQYF
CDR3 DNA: TGTGCCACCAGCCCGGGACTAGCGGAAGAGACCCAGTACTTC

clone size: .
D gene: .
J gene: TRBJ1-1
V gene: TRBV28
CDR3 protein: CASNEGRNTEAFF
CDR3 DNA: TGTGCCAGCAACGAGGGGCGGAACACTGAAGCTTTCTTT

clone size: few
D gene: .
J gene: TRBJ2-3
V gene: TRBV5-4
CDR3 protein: CASRNYTYDTQYF
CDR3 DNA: TGTGCCAGCAGGAACTACACCTACGATACGCAGTATTTT

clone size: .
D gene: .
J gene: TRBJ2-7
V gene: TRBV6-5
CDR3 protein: CASSYSPTNYEQYF
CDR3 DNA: TGTGCCAGCAGTTACTCCCCTACTAACTACGAGCAGTACTTC

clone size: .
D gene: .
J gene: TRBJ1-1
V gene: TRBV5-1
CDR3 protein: CASSSHQLNTEAFF
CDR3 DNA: TGCGCCAGCAGCTCGCATCAGTTGAACACTGAAGCTTTCTTT

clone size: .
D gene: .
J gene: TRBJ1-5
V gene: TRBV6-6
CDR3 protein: CASTRDNQPQHF
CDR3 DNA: TGTGCCAGCACCAGGGACAATCAGCCCCAGCATTTT

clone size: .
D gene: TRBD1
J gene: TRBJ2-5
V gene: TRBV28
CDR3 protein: CASSHYLGGTGGLEQETQYF
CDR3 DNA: TGTGCCAGCAGCCATTATTTAGGCGGGACAGGGGGCTTGGAACAAGAGACCCAGTACTTC

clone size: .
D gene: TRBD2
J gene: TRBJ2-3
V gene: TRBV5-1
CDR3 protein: CASSQGLAGGLTDTQYF
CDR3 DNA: TGCGCCAGCAGCCAGGGACTAGCGGGAGGACTCACAGATACGCAGTATTTT

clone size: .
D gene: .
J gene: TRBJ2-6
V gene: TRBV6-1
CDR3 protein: CASRSGSGANVLTF
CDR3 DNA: TGTGCCAGCAGGTCAGGCTCTGGGGCCAACGTCCTGACTTTC

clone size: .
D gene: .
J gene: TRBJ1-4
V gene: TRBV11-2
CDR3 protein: CASTQGAGQGPEKLFF
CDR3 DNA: TGTGCCAGCACCCAAGGGGCCGGGCAGGGCCCTGAAAAACTGTTTTTT

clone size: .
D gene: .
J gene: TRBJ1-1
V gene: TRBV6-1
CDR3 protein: CASNTGTTLNTEAFF
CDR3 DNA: TGTGCCAGCAACACCGGGACAACACTGAACACTGAAGCTTTCTTT

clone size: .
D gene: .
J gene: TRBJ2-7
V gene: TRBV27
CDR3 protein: CASSNKRESLTIYEQYF
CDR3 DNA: TGTGCCAGCAGTAACAAGAGGGAGTCCCTGACGATTTACGAGCAGTACTTC

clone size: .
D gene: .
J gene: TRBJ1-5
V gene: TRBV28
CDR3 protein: CASSLGWGGNQPQHF
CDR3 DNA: TGTGCCAGCAGTTTAGGCTGGGGGGGCAATCAGCCCCAGCATTTT

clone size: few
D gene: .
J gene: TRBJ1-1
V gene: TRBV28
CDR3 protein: CASSFGGIANTEAFF
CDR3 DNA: TGTGCCAGCAGTTTTGGAGGGATCGCGAACACTGAAGCTTTCTTT

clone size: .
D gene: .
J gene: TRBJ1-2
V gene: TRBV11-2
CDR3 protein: CASSLDPLGGYTF
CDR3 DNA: TGTGCCAGCAGCTTAGACCCCCTTGGGGGCTACACCTTC

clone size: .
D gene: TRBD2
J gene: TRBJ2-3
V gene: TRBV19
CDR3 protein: CASSAVGLAGDTQYF
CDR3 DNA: TGTGCCAGTAGTGCGGTAGGACTAGCGGGAGATACGCAGTATTTT

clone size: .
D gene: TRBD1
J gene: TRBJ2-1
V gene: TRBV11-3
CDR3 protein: CASSNTGTGSYNEQFF
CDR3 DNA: TGTGCCAGCAGTAACACCGGGACAGGGTCCTACAATGAGCAGTTCTTC

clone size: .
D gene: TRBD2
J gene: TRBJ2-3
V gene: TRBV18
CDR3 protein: CASSPQPAGVLSDTQYF
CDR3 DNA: TGTGCCAGCTCACCACAACCGGCGGGAGTTCTCTCAGATACGCAGTATTTT

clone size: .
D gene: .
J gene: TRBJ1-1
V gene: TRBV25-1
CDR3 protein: CASSEPTRPQAEAFF
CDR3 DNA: TGTGCCAGCAGTGAACCAACAAGGCCCCAGGCTGAAGCTTTCTTT

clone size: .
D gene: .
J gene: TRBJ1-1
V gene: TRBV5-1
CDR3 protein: CASSPDLAEAFF
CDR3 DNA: TGCGCCAGCAGCCCCGACCTGGCGGAAGCTTTCTTT